Listed below are T cell receptor beta chains from one sample, sequenced in a study of shared clonotypes between healthy human individuals. Some clones are missing from TCRdb's copy, which holds only in-frame ones; the method was immunoSEQ multiplex PCR. Among roughly 720,000 clones listed, around 90% were seen once. The sequenced sample was memory CD8+ T cells from PBMCs. Receptor source: a young man in good health. Some clones in this sample may be carry-over from other donors' samples. Each CDR3 is given with its conserved first and last residue. D genes are given only for firm matches. Clone size is given for some rows only: seen once, a few or many times, or a class if the clone is expanded.

V gene	clone size	D gene	J gene	CDR3 DNA	CDR3 protein
TRBV2	.	TRBD1	TRBJ1-1	TGTGCCAGCAGTAACCCGGAGGACAGGGGGCAGGCTGAAGCTTTCTTT	CASSNPEDRGQAEAFF
TRBV9	.	.	TRBJ1-2	TGTGCCAGCAGCGCTGAAGGGGGGGCTTTGAACTATGGCTACACCTTC	CASSAEGGALNYGYTF
TRBV28	.	.	TRBJ1-2	TGTGCCAGCAGTTTAGGGACACGAGAGTATGGCTACACCTTC	CASSLGTREYGYTF
TRBV28	.	TRBD2	TRBJ2-1	TGTGCCAGCAGTAGGGGGACTAGCCCGCCGTATGAGCAGTTCTTC	CASSRGTSPPYEQFF
TRBV5-1	.	.	TRBJ2-7	TGCGCCAGCAGCTTGTCCCGTCACGAGCAGTACTTC	CASSLSRHEQYF
TRBV19	.	.	TRBJ1-5	TGTGCCAGTAGTATCATGGTGACACTCGATCAGCCCCAGCATTTT	CASSIMVTLDQPQHF
TRBV27	.	TRBD2	TRBJ2-1	TGTGCCAGCAGTACGTTGTCCGGGGGGGATGAGCAGTTCTTC	CASSTLSGGDEQFF
TRBV5-4	.	TRBD2	TRBJ2-2	TGTGCCAGCAGCTTACTAGCGGGAGAAACCGGGGAGCTGTTTTTT	CASSLLAGETGELFF
TRBV27	.	TRBD1	TRBJ1-2	TGTGCCAGCAGTTTTGGACAGGGGTTTGGCGGCTACACCTTC	CASSFGQGFGGYTF
TRBV19	.	.	TRBJ1-2	TGTGCCAGTAACCCCAAGACGGGTAACTATGGCTACACCTTC	CASNPKTGNYGYTF
TRBV29-1	.	.	TRBJ1-1	TGCAGCGTTGATGGACAGTTCACTGAAGCTTTCTTT	CSVDGQFTEAFF
TRBV12-5	.	.	TRBJ2-3	TGTGCTAGTGGTTCCGGAACAGGGTTGACTTCAGATACGCAGTATTTT	CASGSGTGLTSDTQYF
TRBV7-9	.	.	TRBJ1-3	TGTGCCAGCAGCTTAGTGGCGCCTACATCTGGAAACACCATATATTTT	CASSLVAPTSGNTIYF
TRBV4-2	.	.	TRBJ2-1	TGTGCCAGCAGCCAAGATGAGGTCGCAGGGGTATACAATGAGCAGTTCTTC	CASSQDEVAGVYNEQFF
TRBV4-2	few	TRBD2	TRBJ2-7	TGTGCCAGCAGCCCCCCTTCTCTACTAGCGCACGCCGGAGAGCAGTACTTC	CASSPPSLLAHAGEQYF
TRBV7-9	.	.	TRBJ2-1	TGTGCCAGCAGCCACGACTGGAGCTCCTACAATGAGCAGTTCTTC	CASSHDWSSYNEQFF
TRBV29-1	.	TRBD1	TRBJ1-2	TGCAGCTACAGGGGCTATGGCTACACCTTC	CSYRGYGYTF
TRBV28	.	TRBD1	TRBJ2-3	TGTGCCAGCAGTTTATGGGACAGGGACTTCACAGATACGCAGTATTTT	CASSLWDRDFTDTQYF
TRBV4-2	.	TRBD2	TRBJ2-3	TGTGCCAGCGGAAGGAAGCGGGAGAGCACAGATACGCAGTATTTT	CASGRKRESTDTQYF
TRBV29-1	.	.	TRBJ2-3	TGCAGCGTAGCAGGGGCCTTCGGCACAGATACGCAGTATTTT	CSVAGAFGTDTQYF
TRBV28	.	.	TRBJ1-4	TGTGCCAGCAGTTTATACTACTGGGGACGGGAGGTTGTCGAGTTTTTT	CASSLYYWGREVVEFF
TRBV28	.	.	TRBJ2-3	TGTGCCAGCAGTTTATCGGACTATACAGATACGCAGTATTTT	CASSLSDYTDTQYF
TRBV29-1	.	.	TRBJ2-7	TGCAGCGCCGGGTCTGGGGGCGACACATACTTC	CSAGSGGDTYF
TRBV6-1	.	.	TRBJ2-1	TGTGCCAGCAGTTCCCGCTCCTACAATGAGCAGTTCTTC	CASSSRSYNEQFF
TRBV5-1	.	.	TRBJ1-5	TGCGCCAGCAGCCTCAAAGACGGGTATAACGGCAATCAGCCCCAGCATTTT	CASSLKDGYNGNQPQHF
TRBV9	.	TRBD2	TRBJ2-3	TGTGCCAGCAGCGTACCACTAGCGGGAGTATCAGATACGCAGTATTTT	CASSVPLAGVSDTQYF
TRBV10-3	.	.	TRBJ1-2	TGTGCCATCAGTGATGGGACGCCGAGCAACTATGGCTACACCTTC	CAISDGTPSNYGYTF
TRBV19	.	.	TRBJ1-1	TGTGCCAGTAGTATCGTCAGGCACACTGAAGCTTTCTTT	CASSIVRHTEAFF
TRBV4-3	.	.	TRBJ2-1	TGCGCCAGCAGCCAGGGAGGGGGGGTCTCCTACAATGAGCAGTTCTTC	CASSQGGGVSYNEQFF
TRBV14	.	TRBD1	TRBJ2-5	TGTGCCAGCAGCCAAGATTGGGGACAGGGCAACCAAGAGACCCAGTACTTC	CASSQDWGQGNQETQYF
TRBV21-1	.	.	TRBJ2-1	TGTGCCAGCACCCTTCAGGGATCCTACAATGAGCAGTTCTTC	CASTLQGSYNEQFF
TRBV20-1	.	.	TRBJ2-7	TGCAGTGCCTCATACGAGCAGTACTTC	CSASYEQYF
TRBV9	.	.	TRBJ2-7	TGTGCCAGCAGCGTAGCGGCAGGGTTTTCCTACGAGCAGTACTTC	CASSVAAGFSYEQYF
TRBV7-8	.	.	TRBJ2-1	TGTGCCAGCAGCCCCCGACTAGTGGGAGGTATCACGGGGGAGCAGTTCTTC	CASSPRLVGGITGEQFF
TRBV6-5	.	.	TRBJ2-1	TGTGCCAGCTCTATTTGGTACTACAATGAGCAGTTCTTC	CASSIWYYNEQFF
TRBV28	.	TRBD1	TRBJ1-5	TGTGCCAGCACCCACGGACAGGGGCATCAGCCCCAGCATTTT	CASTHGQGHQPQHF
TRBV5-1	few	TRBD2	TRBJ2-7	TGCGCCAGCAGCTTGGTCGCTAGCGGGAGGTACGAGCAGTACTTC	CASSLVASGRYEQYF
TRBV13	once	.	TRBJ1-3	TGTGCCAGCAGTGAAGGGGTACGCTCTGGAAACACCATATATTTT	CASSEGVRSGNTIYF
TRBV6-5	.	.	TRBJ2-7	TGTGCCAGCAGTTACGGGGAGCTGTCCTCCTACGAGCAGTACTTC	CASSYGELSSYEQYF
TRBV7-9	.	.	TRBJ1-1	TGTGCCAGCAGCTTAGTGGGGGATGGCGGCACTGAAGCTTTCTTT	CASSLVGDGGTEAFF
TRBV7-9	.	.	TRBJ2-5	TGTGCCAGCAGACGAAATATGGGATTACGAGAGACCCAGTACTTC	CASRRNMGLRETQYF
TRBV19	.	.	TRBJ2-7	TGTGCCAGTAGCGACTCCAGCTCCTACGAGCAGTACTTC	CASSDSSSYEQYF
TRBV28	.	.	TRBJ2-7	TGTGCCAGCAGTTATCAGGGGAATCCCTACGAGCAGTACTTC	CASSYQGNPYEQYF
TRBV9	few	.	TRBJ1-1	TGTGCCAGCAGCGTAGAGGGGAGGACTGAAGCTTTCTTT	CASSVEGRTEAFF
TRBV10-3	.	.	TRBJ2-1	TGTGCCATCAGTGAAGGGCTGCCCGGGTTCAATGAGCAGTTCTTC	CAISEGLPGFNEQFF
TRBV2	.	.	TRBJ2-7	TGTGCCAGCAGTGCCGGGCAGGGGTTGGGGTACGAGCAGTACTTC	CASSAGQGLGYEQYF
TRBV6-5	.	.	TRBJ2-7	TGTGCCAGCAGCCCCCGGGTAAGCTACGAGCAGTACTTC	CASSPRVSYEQYF
TRBV28	.	TRBD2	TRBJ2-1	TGTGCCAGCAGTTTAGGGACTAGCGGGAGCAATGAGCAGTTCTTC	CASSLGTSGSNEQFF
TRBV7-9	.	.	TRBJ2-1	TGTGCCAGCAGCTCCCCTCGGGAGCTTAATGAGCAGTTCTTC	CASSSPRELNEQFF
TRBV10-3	.	.	TRBJ2-7	TGTGCCATCAGTGAGATCCGGTCCTACAGTAACTACGAGCAGTACTTC	CAISEIRSYSNYEQYF
TRBV6-5	.	TRBD1	TRBJ1-4	TGTGCCAGCAGTTCCCCGGGACAGGTACTGTTTTTT	CASSSPGQVLFF
TRBV27	.	TRBD1	TRBJ2-7	TGTGCCAGCAGTCCGTCCTTCGGGACAGAAACCTACGAGCAGTACTTC	CASSPSFGTETYEQYF
TRBV15	.	.	TRBJ1-4	TGTGCCACCAGCAGCGACGTTCTGAAGTATAATGAAAAACTGTTTTTT	CATSSDVLKYNEKLFF
TRBV27	.	TRBD2	TRBJ2-2	TGTGCCAGCAGACCGGGACTAGCGGATTTCGCGAACACCGGGGAGCTGTTTTTT	CASRPGLADFANTGELFF
TRBV7-6	.	TRBD1	TRBJ1-1	TGTGCCAGCAGCTTACGGCAGGGGGGCGAGGACACTGAAGCTTTCTTT	CASSLRQGGEDTEAFF
TRBV4-3	once	TRBD2	TRBJ2-1	TGCGCCAGCAGTCCCGGGACTACCTACAATGAGCAGTTCTTC	CASSPGTTYNEQFF
TRBV28	.	.	TRBJ1-2	TGTGCCAGCAGTTCGTCGGGGGCGAGCTTTGATGGCTACACCTTC	CASSSSGASFDGYTF
TRBV29-1	.	.	TRBJ2-7	TGCAGCGTTGACTACGAGCAGTACTTC	CSVDYEQYF
TRBV4-1	.	TRBD1	TRBJ2-5	TGCGCCAGCAGCCAGACAGGGCAAGAGACCCAGTACTTC	CASSQTGQETQYF